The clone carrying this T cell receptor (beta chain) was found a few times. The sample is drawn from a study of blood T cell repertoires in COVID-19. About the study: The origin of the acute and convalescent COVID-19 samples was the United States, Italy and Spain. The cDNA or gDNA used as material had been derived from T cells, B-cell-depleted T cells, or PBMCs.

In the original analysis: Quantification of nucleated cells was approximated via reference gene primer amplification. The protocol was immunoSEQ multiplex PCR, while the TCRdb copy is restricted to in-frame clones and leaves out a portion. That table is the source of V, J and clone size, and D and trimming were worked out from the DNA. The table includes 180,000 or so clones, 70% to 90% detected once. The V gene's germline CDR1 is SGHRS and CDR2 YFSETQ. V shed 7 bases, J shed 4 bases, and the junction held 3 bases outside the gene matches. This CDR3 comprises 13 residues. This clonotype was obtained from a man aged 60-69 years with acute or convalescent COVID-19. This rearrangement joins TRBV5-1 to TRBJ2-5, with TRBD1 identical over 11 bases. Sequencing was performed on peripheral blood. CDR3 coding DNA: TGCGCCAGCGGACAGGGGGCGAGAGAGACCCAGTACTTC. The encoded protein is CASGQGARETQYF.